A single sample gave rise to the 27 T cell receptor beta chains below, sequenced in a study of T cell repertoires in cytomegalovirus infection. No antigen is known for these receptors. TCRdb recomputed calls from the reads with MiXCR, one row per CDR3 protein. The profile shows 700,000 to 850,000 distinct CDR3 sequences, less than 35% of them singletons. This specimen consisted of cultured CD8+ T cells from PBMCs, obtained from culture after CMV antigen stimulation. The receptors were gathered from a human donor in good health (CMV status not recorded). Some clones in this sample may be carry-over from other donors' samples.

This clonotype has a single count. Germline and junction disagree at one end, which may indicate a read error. The CDR3 sequence: CVSSFPIRGPSTDTQYF. The CDR3 nucleotides read TGTGTCAGCAGCTTCCCGATCAGAGGGCCGAGCACAGATACGCAGTATTTT. This chain connects TRBV7-8 to TRBJ2-3, with a tentative D call TRBD2 (5 bases). There are 17 residues in the CDR3. CDR1 and CDR2 (germline): SGHVS, FQNEAQ.

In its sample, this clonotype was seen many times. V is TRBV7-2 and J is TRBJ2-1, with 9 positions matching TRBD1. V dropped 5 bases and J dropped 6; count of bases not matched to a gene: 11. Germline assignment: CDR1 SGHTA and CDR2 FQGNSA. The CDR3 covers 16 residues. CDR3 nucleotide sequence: TGTGCCAGCAGCAGAAGAGACAGGGGGTTTCGCAATGAGCAGTTCTTC. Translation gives CASSRRDRGFRNEQFF.

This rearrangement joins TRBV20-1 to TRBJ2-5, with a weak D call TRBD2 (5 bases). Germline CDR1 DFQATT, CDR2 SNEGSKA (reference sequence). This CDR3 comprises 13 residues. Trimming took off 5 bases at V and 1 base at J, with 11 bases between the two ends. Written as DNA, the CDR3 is TGCAGTGCTTACGACGGGATCCAAGAGACCCAGTACTTC. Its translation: CSAYDGIQETQYF.

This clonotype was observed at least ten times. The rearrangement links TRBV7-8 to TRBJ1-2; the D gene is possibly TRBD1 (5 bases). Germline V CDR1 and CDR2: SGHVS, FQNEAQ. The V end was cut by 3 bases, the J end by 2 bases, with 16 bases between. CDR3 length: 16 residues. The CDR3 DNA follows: TGTGCCAGCAGCTTGGCGCCGGGGGGTTTCAACTATGGCTACACCTTC. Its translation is CASSLAPGGFNYGYTF.

Written as DNA, the CDR3 is TGTGCCAGCAGAACTAGCGGGCAGTTCTTC. Protein product: CASRTSGQFF. This chain uses TRBV2 with TRBJ2-1; TRBD2 matches 8 bases. V lost 6 bases and J lost 12; bases outside the gene matches: 1. In germline, CDR1 is SNHLY, CDR2 FYNNEI. This CDR3 is 10 amino acids long.

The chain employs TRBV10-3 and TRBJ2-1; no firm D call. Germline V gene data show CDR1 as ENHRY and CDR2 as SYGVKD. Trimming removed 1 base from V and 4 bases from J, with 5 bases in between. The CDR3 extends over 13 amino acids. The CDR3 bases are TGTGCCATCAGTGAGTTGCTATACAATGAGCAGTTCTTC. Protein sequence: CAISELLYNEQFF.

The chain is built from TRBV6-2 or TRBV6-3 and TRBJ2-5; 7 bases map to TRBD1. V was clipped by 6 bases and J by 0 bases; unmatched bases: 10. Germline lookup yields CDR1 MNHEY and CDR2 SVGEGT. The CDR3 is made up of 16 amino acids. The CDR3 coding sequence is TGTGCCAGCAGAACTGACAGGGCGAGGTACCAAGAGACCCAGTACTTC. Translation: CASRTDRARYQETQYF.

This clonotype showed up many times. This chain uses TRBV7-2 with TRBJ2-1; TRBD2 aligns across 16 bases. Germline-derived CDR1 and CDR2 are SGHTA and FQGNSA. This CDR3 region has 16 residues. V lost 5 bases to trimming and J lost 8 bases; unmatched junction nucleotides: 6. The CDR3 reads CASSIEGLAGGDEQFF. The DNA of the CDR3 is TGTGCCAGCAGCATTGAGGGACTAGCGGGGGGGGATGAGCAGTTCTTC.

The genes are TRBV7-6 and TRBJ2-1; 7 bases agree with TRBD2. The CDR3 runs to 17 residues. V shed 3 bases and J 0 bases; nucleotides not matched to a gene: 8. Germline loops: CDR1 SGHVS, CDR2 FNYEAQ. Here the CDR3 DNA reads TGTGCCAGCAGCTTGGGACCAGCGGGGAGCTCCTACAATGAGCAGTTCTTC. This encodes CASSLGPAGSSYNEQFF.

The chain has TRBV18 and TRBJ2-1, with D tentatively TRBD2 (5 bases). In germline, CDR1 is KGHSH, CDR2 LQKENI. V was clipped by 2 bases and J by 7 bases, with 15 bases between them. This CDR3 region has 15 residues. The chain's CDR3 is CASSPRTVGLNEQFF. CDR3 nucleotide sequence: TGTGCCAGCTCACCAAGGACCGTCGGACTGAATGAGCAGTTCTTC.

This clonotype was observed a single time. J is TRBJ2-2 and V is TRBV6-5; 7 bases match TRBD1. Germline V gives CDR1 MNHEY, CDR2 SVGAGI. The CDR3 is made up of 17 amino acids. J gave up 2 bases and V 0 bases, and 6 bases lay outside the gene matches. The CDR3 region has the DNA TGTGCCAGCAGTTACTCGATTGGGACAGCCAACACCGGGGAGCTGTTTTTT. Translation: CASSYSIGTANTGELFF.

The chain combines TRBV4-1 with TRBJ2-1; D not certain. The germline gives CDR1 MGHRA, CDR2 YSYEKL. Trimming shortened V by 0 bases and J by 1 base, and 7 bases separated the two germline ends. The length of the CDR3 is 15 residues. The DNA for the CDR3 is TGCGCCAGCAGCCAAGAACAGAGGTCCTACAATGAGCAGTTCTTC. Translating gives CASSQEQRSYNEQFF.

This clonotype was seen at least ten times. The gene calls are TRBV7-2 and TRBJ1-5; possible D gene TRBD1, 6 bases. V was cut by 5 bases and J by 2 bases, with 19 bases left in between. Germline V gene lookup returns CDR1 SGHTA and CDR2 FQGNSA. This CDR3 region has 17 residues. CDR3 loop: CASSLMAGTMGNQPQHF. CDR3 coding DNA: TGTGCCAGCAGCCTAATGGCCGGGACAATGGGCAATCAGCCCCAGCATTTT.

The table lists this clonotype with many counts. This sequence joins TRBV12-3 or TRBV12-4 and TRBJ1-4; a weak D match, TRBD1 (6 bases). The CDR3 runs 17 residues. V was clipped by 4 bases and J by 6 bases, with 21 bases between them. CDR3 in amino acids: CASSYGGAGNYHEKLFF. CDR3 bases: TGTGCCAGCAGTTACGGGGGGGCGGGAAACTACCATGAAAAACTGTTTTTT.

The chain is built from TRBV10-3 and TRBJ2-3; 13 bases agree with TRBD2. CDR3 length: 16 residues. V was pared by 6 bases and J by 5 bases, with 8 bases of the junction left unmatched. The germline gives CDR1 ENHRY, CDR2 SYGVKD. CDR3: CAIRTSGTSGVDTQYF. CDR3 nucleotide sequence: TGTGCCATCAGGACTTCCGGGACTAGCGGGGTAGATACGCAGTATTTT.

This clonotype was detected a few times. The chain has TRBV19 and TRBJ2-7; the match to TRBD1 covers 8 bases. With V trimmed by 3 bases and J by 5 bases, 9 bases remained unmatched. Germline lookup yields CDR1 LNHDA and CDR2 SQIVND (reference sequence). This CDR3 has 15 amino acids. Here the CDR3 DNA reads TGTGCCAGTAGTATCCTCGGGACAGGAGGCGACGAGCAGTACTTC. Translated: CASSILGTGGDEQYF.

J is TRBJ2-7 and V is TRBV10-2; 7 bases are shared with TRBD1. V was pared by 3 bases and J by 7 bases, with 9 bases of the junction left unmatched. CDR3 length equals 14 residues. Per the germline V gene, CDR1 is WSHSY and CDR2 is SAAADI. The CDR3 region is CASSDLGQVGEQYV. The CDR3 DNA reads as TGCGCCAGCAGTGATCTCGGACAGGTGGGGGAGCAGTACGTC.

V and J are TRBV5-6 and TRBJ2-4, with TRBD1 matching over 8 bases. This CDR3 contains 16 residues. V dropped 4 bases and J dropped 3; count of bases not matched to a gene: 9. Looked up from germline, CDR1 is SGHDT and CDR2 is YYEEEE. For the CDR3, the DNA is TGTGCCAGCAGCCAGGACAGGGAGGCGGACAAAAACATTCAGTACTTC. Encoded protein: CASSQDREADKNIQYF.

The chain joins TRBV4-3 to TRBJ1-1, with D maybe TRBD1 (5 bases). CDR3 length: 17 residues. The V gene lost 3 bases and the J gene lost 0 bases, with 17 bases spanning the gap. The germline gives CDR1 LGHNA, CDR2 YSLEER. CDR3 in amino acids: CASSQIIRQSMNTEAFF. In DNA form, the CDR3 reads TGCGCCAGCAGCCAGATTATTCGACAGTCTATGAACACTGAAGCTTTCTTT.

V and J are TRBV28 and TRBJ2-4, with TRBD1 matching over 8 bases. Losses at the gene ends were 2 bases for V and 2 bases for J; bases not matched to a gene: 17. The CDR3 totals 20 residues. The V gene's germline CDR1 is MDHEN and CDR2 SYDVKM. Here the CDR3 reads CASSLLDRGPSLNTKNIQYF. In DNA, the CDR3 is TGTGCCAGCAGTTTACTTGACAGGGGACCCTCCCTTAATACCAAAAACATTCAGTACTTC.

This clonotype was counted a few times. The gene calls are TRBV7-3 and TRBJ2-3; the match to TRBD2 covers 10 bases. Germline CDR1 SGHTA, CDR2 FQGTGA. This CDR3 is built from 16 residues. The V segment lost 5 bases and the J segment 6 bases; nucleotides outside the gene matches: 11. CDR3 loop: CASSPGLAGAGDTQYF. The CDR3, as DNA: TGTGCCAGCAGCCCGGGGCTAGCGGGGGCCGGGGATACGCAGTATTTT.

The CDR3 loop is CASSIRDRGYETQYF. The CDR3 coding sequence is TGTGCCAGCTCAATCCGTGACAGGGGATACGAGACCCAGTACTTC. V and J are TRBV27 and TRBJ2-5; 8 nucleotides match TRBD1. The CDR3 extends over 15 amino acids. Trimming took 8 bases from V and 5 from J; bases not matched to a gene: 13. The V gene's germline CDR1 is MNHEY and CDR2 SMNVEV (reference sequence).

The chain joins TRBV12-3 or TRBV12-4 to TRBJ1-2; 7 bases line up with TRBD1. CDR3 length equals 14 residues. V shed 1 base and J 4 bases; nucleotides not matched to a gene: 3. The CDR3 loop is CASSLGGDSYGYTF. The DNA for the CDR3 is TGTGCCAGCAGTTTAGGAGGGGACAGCTATGGCTACACCTTC.

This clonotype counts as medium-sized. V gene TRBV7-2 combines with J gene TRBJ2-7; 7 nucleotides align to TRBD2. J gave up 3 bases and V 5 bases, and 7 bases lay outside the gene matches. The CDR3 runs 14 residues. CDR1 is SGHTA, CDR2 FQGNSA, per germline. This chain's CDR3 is CASSVQSGVYEQYV. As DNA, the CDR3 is TGTGCCAGCAGCGTTCAAAGCGGGGTCTACGAGCAGTACGTC.

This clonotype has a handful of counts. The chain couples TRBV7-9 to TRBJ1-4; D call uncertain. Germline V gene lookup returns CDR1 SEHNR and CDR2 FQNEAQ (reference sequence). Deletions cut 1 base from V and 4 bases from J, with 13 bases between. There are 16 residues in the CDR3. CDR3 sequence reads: CASSLGGFGLNEKLFF. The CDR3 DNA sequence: TGTGCCAGCAGCTTAGGAGGGTTCGGACTTAATGAAAAACTGTTTTTT.

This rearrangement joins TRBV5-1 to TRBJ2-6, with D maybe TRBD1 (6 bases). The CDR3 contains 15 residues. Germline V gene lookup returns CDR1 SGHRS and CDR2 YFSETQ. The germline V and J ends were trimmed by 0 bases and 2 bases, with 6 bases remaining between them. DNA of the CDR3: TGCGCCAGCAGCTTGGACAGGGCTGGGGCCAACGTCCTGACTTTC. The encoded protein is CASSLDRAGANVLTF.

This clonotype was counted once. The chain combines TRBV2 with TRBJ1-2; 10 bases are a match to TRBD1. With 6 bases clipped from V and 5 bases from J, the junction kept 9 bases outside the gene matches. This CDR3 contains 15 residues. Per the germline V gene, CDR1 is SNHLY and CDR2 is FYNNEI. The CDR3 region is CASRDGQGVIYGYTF. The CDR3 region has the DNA TGTGCCAGCAGGGACGGACAGGGGGTTATTTATGGCTACACCTTC.